The rows below give T cell receptor beta chains drawn from one sample of a study of cytomegalovirus exposure and HLA in healthy donors. Repertoires were generated with immunoSEQ multiplex PCR, while TCRdb's copy carries only in-frame clones and drops some. Seen here are about 110,000 clones, over 60% observed once, and the top ten hold around 4.8%. Material: PBMCs. The receptors come from a young man in good health and CMV-seropositive. CDR3s include the opening cysteine and the closing phenylalanine or tryptophan. A D gene is named only where the DNA matches it firmly. Not all rows give a size; the values are once, few, many and, for expanded clones, a class.

d_call j_call v_call clone_size cdr3_nt cdr3_aa
NA TRBJ1-3 TRBV10-3 NA TGTGCCATCAGCTCAGGGACTCACTCTGGAAACACCATATATTTT CAISSGTHSGNTIYF
TRBD2 TRBJ2-5 TRBV9 NA TGTGCCAGCAGCTTGGGACTAGCGGGGGGCCACGAGACCCAGTACTTC CASSLGLAGGHETQYF
TRBD1 TRBJ2-3 TRBV5-1 NA TGCGCCAGCAGCTTGGCCTGGACAGGTGGGTCAGATACGCAGTATTTT CASSLAWTGGSDTQYF
NA TRBJ1-5 TRBV27 NA TGTGCCAGCAGCGGGGGGGACATCAATCAGCCCCAGCATTTT CASSGGDINQPQHF
TRBD2 TRBJ2-5 TRBV2 few TGTGCCAGCAGTGAAAGGCGGGGGGGAGGAGAGACCCAGTACTTC CASSERRGGGETQYF
NA TRBJ1-1 TRBV7-9 NA TGTGCCAGCAGCTTAGCCCGTAGCGGGGGCACTGAAGCTTTCTTT CASSLARSGGTEAFF
TRBD2 TRBJ2-1 TRBV4-1 NA TGCGCCAGCAGCCAGCCAGGGACTAGCGTTGAGCAGTTCTTC CASSQPGTSVEQFF
NA TRBJ2-7 TRBV15 NA TGTGCCACCAGCAGAGGTCCGAGGACCTACGAGCAGTACTTC CATSRGPRTYEQYF
NA TRBJ1-3 TRBV30 medium-sized TGTGCCCGGGAGGGACCGGGAAACACCATATATTTT CAREGPGNTIYF
TRBD2 TRBJ2-5 TRBV5-4 NA TGTGCCAGCAGCCCCACTAGCGGGGGGCGTTCGCGGGAGACCCAGTACTTC CASSPTSGGRSRETQYF
NA TRBJ2-5 TRBV10-3 NA TGTGCCATCAACAACCTAGGGGGAGAGGAGACCCAGTACTTC CAINNLGGEETQYF
TRBD2 TRBJ2-5 TRBV27 NA TGTGCCAGCAGTTTATCATTAAGCGGGGGGGGAAAAGAGACCCAGTACTTC CASSLSLSGGGKETQYF
NA TRBJ2-3 TRBV6-5 NA TGTGCCAGCAGTTACGACGGGGGCACAGATACGCAGTATTTT CASSYDGGTDTQYF
TRBD1 TRBJ1-6 TRBV5-4 NA TGTGCCAGCAGCCGGACAGGGAGCTCCTATAATTCACCCCTCCACTTT CASSRTGSSYNSPLHF
NA TRBJ2-1 TRBV2 NA TGTGCCAGCAGTTGGGGGCCCGGCAATGAGCAGTTCTTC CASSWGPGNEQFF
NA TRBJ2-1 TRBV19 NA TGTGCCAGTAGTTCCTGGACAGAGTACAATGAGCAGTTCTTC CASSSWTEYNEQFF
NA TRBJ1-5 TRBV7-2 NA TGTGCCAGCAGCTTAGCCCCAGGGGCAAGTCAGCCCCAGCATTTT CASSLAPGASQPQHF
NA TRBJ2-3 TRBV9 NA TGTGCCAGCAGCGTGGAGGCCCCTACAGATACGCAGTATTTT CASSVEAPTDTQYF
NA TRBJ2-7 TRBV6-1 NA TGTGCCAGCAGTTATCACAGGGTAGGCGAGCAGTACTTC CASSYHRVGEQYF
TRBD1 TRBJ1-6 TRBV27 NA TGTGCCAGCATTCTTCCGGGACAGGGGATTCCAAATTCACCCCTCCACTTT CASILPGQGIPNSPLHF
NA TRBJ1-5 TRBV6-6 few TGTGCCAGCAGTGCCTATCAAGGGGTAGAGAATCAGCCCCAGCATTTT CASSAYQGVENQPQHF
TRBD1 TRBJ2-1 TRBV5-1 NA TGCGCCAGCAATACCGGGACAGGGGCCAGTGAGCAGTTCTTC CASNTGTGASEQFF
TRBD1 TRBJ2-1 TRBV5-8 NA TGTGCCAGCGGACTTTCTACAGGGGGCTACAATGAGCAGTTCTTC CASGLSTGGYNEQFF
TRBD2 TRBJ2-2 TRBV13 NA TGTGCCAGCAGCTTACGGCGGGGGGGCCCTGGGGAGCTGTTTTTT CASSLRRGGPGELFF
TRBD1 TRBJ2-1 TRBV23-1 NA TGCGCCAGCAGTCACATCCACCCACAGGGGTCAAGCAGCAATGAGCAGTTCTTC CASSHIHPQGSSSNEQFF
TRBD1 TRBJ2-5 TRBV7-2 NA TGTGCCAGCAGCTTTAGGACAGGGGAGGAGACCCAGTACTTC CASSFRTGEETQYF
NA TRBJ1-2 TRBV6-1 NA TGTGCCACCTCACACCGGGTAGAAGGCTACACCTTC CATSHRVEGYTF
NA TRBJ2-1 TRBV6-5 NA TGTGCCAGCAGGATAGACAGTTACAATGAGCAGTTCTTC CASRIDSYNEQFF
NA TRBJ1-1 TRBV30 NA TGTGCCTGGAGTGAGCTTGGGGGCTATTTTTTCACTGAAGCTTTCTTT CAWSELGGYFFTEAFF
TRBD1 TRBJ1-1 TRBV5-1 few TGCGCCAGCAGCAGAATACAGGGGGCGCGGACTGAAGCTTTCTTT CASSRIQGARTEAFF
TRBD1 TRBJ1-4 TRBV4-2 NA TGTGCCAGCAGCCGGACAGGGTGGGGTGAAAAACTGTTTTTT CASSRTGWGEKLFF
NA TRBJ2-7 TRBV7-6 few TGTGCCAGCAGCCCCACGGGGGTAAGTAACGACGAGCAGTACTTC CASSPTGVSNDEQYF
TRBD1 TRBJ1-1 TRBV30 NA TGTGCCTGGAGTCCCCACGGGACAGGGCTCACTGAAGCTTTCTTT CAWSPHGTGLTEAFF
TRBD2 TRBJ2-5 TRBV4-1 few TGCGCCAGCAGCCTCCTAGCGGGGGAAGAGACCCAGTACTTC CASSLLAGEETQYF
TRBD1 TRBJ2-1 TRBV14 NA TGTGCCAGCAGCCGCCGGGACAGGGATCGGCAGTTCTTC CASSRRDRDRQFF
NA TRBJ2-2 TRBV11-3 NA TGTGCCAGCAGCTTAGGGGCAGCGAACACCGGGGAGCTGTTTTTT CASSLGAANTGELFF
NA TRBJ2-7 TRBV18 once TGTGCCAGCTCACCGACAACATCCTCCTACGAGCAGTACTTC CASSPTTSSYEQYF
NA TRBJ2-2 TRBV19 NA TGTGCCAGTAGTATGGGTGTAGCGGCATTGGACACCGGGGAGCTGTTTTTT CASSMGVAALDTGELFF
TRBD1 TRBJ2-1 TRBV5-1 NA TGCGCCAGCAGCTGGAGGACAGGTATCGATGAGCAGTTCTTC CASSWRTGIDEQFF
NA TRBJ1-5 TRBV2 few TGTGCCAGCAGTGGTTCGGGGGGCAGGCAGCCCCAGCATTTT CASSGSGGRQPQHF
TRBD1 TRBJ2-1 TRBV15 NA TGTGCCACCAGCAGGACCTTGAGGCAGGGGGTGGTCGATGAGCAGTTCTTC CATSRTLRQGVVDEQFF
NA TRBJ1-1 TRBV10-3 NA TGTGCCATCAGTGAGTCGAGTGGGAACACTGAAGCTTTCTTT CAISESSGNTEAFF
NA TRBJ1-4 TRBV28 once TGTGCCAGCAGGGCCCCCAACAGGGCAACTAATGAAAAACTGTTTTTT CASRAPNRATNEKLFF
TRBD2 TRBJ2-7 TRBV29-1 NA TGCAGCGTTGAAGTGTCTAGCGGCTCCTACGAGCAGTACTTC CSVEVSSGSYEQYF
NA TRBJ2-7 TRBV4-1 NA TGCGCCAGCAGCAAAGGCTTGGGCAGGTCCTACGAGCAGTACTTC CASSKGLGRSYEQYF
TRBD2 TRBJ2-1 TRBV7-9 NA TGTGCCAGCAGCCCCCTGGGCCAAGCGGGGAACAATGAGCAGTTCTTC CASSPLGQAGNNEQFF